The source of this T cell receptor (beta chain) is a study of cytomegalovirus exposure and HLA in healthy donors (dated by TCRdb to about 2017). Regarding the research as a whole: A later analysis indicated that the 110 or so validation repertoires were generated on the platform also employed for the 670 or so repertoires of the first cohort. The study aimed to test whether cataloging public T cell receptors could reveal signatures of past pathogen exposure. A separate validation cohort of 100 to 150 different subjects was used in addition to the roughly 620-subject first cohort. To predict cytomegalovirus infection status, the study combined high-throughput TCR immunosequencing, statistical association of individual TCRs with disease status, and machine learning. The study at large found these results: A total of some 180 TCR beta chains were listed by the study as associated with cytomegalovirus. In a later analysis, TCRs clustered in the first cohort were found to also tend to co-occur in the approximately 110 validation repertoires, with around 94% of cluster scores above 0. A later analysis had no HLA typing for the validation cohort, so co-occurrence there was scored across all 120 repertoires. Most TCR sequences were observed very rarely across donors, whereas some public TCRs were present in many individuals. The authors suggested that the approach could potentially be generalized to other disease states and immunological phenotypes. The classifier was reported to diagnose cytomegalovirus status with high specificity and sensitivity in both the original cohort and the validation cohort. In vitro tests confirmed that a few of the cytomegalovirus-associated TCR beta chains recognize cytomegalovirus antigens.

The protocol used for the library was the immunoSEQ multiplex PCR assay. Per the original workflow: A statistical classification framework was developed to diagnose cytomegalovirus status using the catalog of TCR beta chain sequences. TCRdb retrieved this table from immuneACCESS and kept in-frame rearrangements only. Not all clones are present; in checked studies, unresolved V genes account for under half, and no reason is known for the remainder. V and J calls and clone size are as listed in that table; D and trimming were resolved from the DNA. The sample table shows about 73,000 clones, and around 94% are seen once. The top ten hold roughly 3.2% of the sample. Regarding this clone: Its antigen is not yet known. No quality values exist for individual bases; no much larger clone is one base distant.

The donors belonged to the validation cohort of around 130 subjects, which was separate from the approximately 660-subject first cohort. CDR1 and CDR2 are read off the germline V gene (reference sequence) as MNHEY and SMNVEV. Reading from cysteine to phenylalanine, the CDR3 counts 14 amino acids. Of all the DNA, just the CDR3 is kept, 42 bases in frame from base 1. V loses 3 bases of germline sequence and J loses 0 bases, and the interval between the two ends is 9 bases. The clonotype comes from a woman younger than 30 in good health and CMV-seropositive. The sample was PBMCs. The rearranged chain carries TRBV27 and TRBJ2-7; D gene: possibly TRBD2, on 5 matching bases. The CDR3 here reads CASSFGGSSYEQYF. The DNA reads as follows: TGTGCCAGCAGTTTCGGTGGGAGCTCCTACGAGCAGTACTTC.